This T cell receptor beta chain was sequenced during a study of T cell responses to AZD1222 COVID-19 vaccine. Study summary: Pooled in the analysis were second doses at about 4 or about 12 weeks.

Findings and caveats of the study: There were mostly white British donors and more females than males, and clonal diversity was possibly underestimated.

CDR1 SGDLS and CDR2 YYNGEE come from the germline V gene. The CDR3 has 15 amino acids. V lost 5 bases and J lost 4, with 18 bases in between. TCRdb keeps only in-frame clones here, not all; method: immunoSEQ multiplex PCR. The data show tens of thousands of clones, with about 80% seen just once and over 10% held by the top ten. With respect to this clone: Its antigen is still unknown.

The sample here was peripheral blood, taken on day 0 of AZD1222 vaccination. The receptor's source is an adult in good health. The V call is TRBV9, the J call TRBJ1-1; perhaps TRBD1 as D (6 bases). CDR3 in DNA: TGTGCCAGCAGTTCCCAGGGGTTGCTGGGCACTGAAGCTTTCTTT. Protein product: CASSSQGLLGTEAFF.